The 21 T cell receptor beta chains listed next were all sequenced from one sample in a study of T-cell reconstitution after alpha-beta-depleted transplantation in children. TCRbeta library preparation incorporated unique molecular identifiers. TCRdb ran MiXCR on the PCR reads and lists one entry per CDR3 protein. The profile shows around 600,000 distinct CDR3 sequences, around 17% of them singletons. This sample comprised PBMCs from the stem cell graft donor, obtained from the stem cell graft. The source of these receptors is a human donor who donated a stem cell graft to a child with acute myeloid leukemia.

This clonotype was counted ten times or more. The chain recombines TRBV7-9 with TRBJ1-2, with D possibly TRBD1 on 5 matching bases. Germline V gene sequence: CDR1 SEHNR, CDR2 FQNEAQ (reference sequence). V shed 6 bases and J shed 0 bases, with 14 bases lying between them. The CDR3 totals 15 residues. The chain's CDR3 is CASRLGGDPNYGYTF. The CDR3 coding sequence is TGTGCCAGCAGACTAGGAGGGGACCCTAACTATGGCTACACCTTC.

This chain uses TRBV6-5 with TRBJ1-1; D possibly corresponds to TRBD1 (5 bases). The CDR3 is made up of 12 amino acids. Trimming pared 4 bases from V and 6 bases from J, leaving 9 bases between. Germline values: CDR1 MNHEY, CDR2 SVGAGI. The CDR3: CASSSLTAEAFF. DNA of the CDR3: TGTGCCAGCAGTTCACTGACAGCTGAAGCTTTCTTT.

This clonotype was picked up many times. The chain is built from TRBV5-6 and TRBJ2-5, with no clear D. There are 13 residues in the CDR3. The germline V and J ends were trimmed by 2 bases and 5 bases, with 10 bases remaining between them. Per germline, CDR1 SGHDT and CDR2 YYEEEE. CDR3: CASSFLGRETQYF. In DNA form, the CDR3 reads TGTGCCAGCAGCTTCCTGGGCAGGGAGACCCAGTACTTC.

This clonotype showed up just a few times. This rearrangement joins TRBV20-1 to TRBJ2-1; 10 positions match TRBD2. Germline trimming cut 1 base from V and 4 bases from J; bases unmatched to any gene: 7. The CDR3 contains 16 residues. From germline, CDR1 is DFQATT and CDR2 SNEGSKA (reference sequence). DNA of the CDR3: TGCAGTGCTAGAGGTCGTAGCGGGGGGCCTTACAATGAGCAGTTCTTC. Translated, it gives CSARGRSGGPYNEQFF.

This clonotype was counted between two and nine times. Here the CDR3 reads CASSPRASYEQYV. The CDR3 DNA is TGTGCCAGCAGCCCCAGGGCCTCCTACGAGCAGTACGTC. The genes are TRBV7-9 and TRBJ2-7; tentatively, D is TRBD1 (5 bases). Trimming pared 5 bases from V and 0 bases from J, leaving 8 bases between. Germline CDR1 and CDR2: SEHNR and FQNEAQ (reference sequence). This CDR3 is built from 13 residues.

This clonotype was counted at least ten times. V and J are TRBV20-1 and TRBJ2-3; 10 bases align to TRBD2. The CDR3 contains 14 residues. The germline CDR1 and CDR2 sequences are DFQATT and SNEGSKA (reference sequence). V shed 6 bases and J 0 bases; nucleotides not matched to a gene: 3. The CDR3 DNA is TGCAGTGCGGAACTAGCGGGGAGCACAGATACGCAGTATTTT. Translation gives CSAELAGSTDTQYF.

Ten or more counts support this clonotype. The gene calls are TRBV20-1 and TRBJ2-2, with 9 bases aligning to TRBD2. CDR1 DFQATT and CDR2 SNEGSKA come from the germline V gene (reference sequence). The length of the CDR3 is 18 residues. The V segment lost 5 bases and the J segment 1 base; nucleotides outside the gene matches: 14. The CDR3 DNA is TGCAGTGCTCACCGACTAGCGGACCCTAAAGTGAACACCGGGGAGCTGTTTTTT. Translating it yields CSAHRLADPKVNTGELFF.

CDR3 sequence reads: CASSDLGRWYTNQPQHF. The CDR3 DNA follows: TGTGCCAGCAGTGACCTCGGACGGTGGTATACCAATCAGCCCCAGCATTTT. The chain recombines TRBV6-4 with TRBJ1-5; D is ambiguous. The CDR3 is made up of 17 amino acids. Germline loops: CDR1 MRHNA, CDR2 SNTAGT. Trimming cost V 2 bases and J 3 bases, with 17 bases left between them.

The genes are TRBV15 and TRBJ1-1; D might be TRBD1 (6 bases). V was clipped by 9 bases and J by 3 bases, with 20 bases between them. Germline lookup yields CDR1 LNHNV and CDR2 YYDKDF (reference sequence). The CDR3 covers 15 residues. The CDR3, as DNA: TGTGCCACAAAACCTCGGCGGGGGGCTGACACTGAAGCTTTCTTT. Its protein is CATKPRRGADTEAFF.

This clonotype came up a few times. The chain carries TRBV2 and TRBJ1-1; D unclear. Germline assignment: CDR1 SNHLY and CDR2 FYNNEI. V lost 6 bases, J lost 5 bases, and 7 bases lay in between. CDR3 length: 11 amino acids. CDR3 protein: CASRGETEAFF. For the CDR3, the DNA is TGTGCCAGCAGAGGAGAGACTGAAGCTTTCTTT.

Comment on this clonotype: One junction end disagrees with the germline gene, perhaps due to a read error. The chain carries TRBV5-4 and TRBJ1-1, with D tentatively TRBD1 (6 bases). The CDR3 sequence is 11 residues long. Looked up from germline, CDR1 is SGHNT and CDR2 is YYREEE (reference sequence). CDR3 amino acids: CASSLGDNTRF. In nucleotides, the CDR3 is TGTGCCAGCAGCTTGGGGGACAATACTCGTTTT.

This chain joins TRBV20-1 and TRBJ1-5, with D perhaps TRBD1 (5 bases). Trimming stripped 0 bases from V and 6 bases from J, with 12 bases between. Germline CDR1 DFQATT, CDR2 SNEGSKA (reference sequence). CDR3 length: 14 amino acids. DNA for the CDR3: TGCAGTGCTAGAGATGGAGGGGCCGGTCAGCCCCAGCATTTT. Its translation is CSARDGGAGQPQHF.

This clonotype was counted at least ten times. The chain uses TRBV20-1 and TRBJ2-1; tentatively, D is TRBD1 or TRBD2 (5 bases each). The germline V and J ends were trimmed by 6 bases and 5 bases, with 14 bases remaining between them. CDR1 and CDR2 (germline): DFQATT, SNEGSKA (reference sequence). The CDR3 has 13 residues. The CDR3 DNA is TGCAGTGCCCTAAGGGACGACCACAATGAGCAGTTCTTC. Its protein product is CSALRDDHNEQFF.

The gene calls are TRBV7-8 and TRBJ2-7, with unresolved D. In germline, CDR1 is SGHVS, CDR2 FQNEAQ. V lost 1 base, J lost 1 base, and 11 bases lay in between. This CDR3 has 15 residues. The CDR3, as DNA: TGTGCCAGCAGCTTAGACGACCGACCATCCTACGAGCAGTACTTC. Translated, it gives CASSLDDRPSYEQYF.

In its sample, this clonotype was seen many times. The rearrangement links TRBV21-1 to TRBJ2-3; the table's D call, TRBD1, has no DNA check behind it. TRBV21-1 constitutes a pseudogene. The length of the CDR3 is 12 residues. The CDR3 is CASRTDRDTQYF. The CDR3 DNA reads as TGTGCCAGCAGAACGGACAGGGATACGCAGTATTTT.

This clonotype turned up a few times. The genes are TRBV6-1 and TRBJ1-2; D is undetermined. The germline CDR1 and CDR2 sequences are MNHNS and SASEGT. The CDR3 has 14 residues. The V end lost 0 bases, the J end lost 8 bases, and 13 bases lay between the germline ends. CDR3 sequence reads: CASSEAWESYGYTF. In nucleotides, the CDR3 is TGTGCCAGCAGTGAAGCATGGGAAAGTTACGGCTACACCTTC.

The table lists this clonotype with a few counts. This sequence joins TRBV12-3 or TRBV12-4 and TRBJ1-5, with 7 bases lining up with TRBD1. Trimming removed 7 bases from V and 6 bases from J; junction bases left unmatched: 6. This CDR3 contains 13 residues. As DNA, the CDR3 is TGTGCCAGCACCCCGCCAGGGGGTCAGCCCCAGCATTTT. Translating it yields CASTPPGGQPQHF.

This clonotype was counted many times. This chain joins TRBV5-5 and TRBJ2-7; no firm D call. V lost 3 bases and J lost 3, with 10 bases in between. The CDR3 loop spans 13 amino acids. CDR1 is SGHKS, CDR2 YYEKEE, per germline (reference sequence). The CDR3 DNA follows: TGTGCCAGCAGCTCAGGCGATATCTACGAGCAGTACTTC. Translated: CASSSGDIYEQYF.

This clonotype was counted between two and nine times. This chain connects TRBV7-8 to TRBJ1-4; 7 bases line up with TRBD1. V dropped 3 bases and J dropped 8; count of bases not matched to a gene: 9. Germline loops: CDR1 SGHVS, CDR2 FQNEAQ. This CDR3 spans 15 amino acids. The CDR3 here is CASSFAAGGREKLFF. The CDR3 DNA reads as TGTGCCAGCAGCTTCGCGGCAGGGGGAAGGGAAAAACTGTTTTTT. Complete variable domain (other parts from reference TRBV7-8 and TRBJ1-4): GAGVSQSPRYKVAKRGQDVALRCDPISGHVSLFWYQQALGQGPEFLTYFQNEAQLDKSGLPSDRFFAERPEGSVSTLKIQRTQQEDSAVYLCASSFAAGGREKLFFGSGTQLSVL.

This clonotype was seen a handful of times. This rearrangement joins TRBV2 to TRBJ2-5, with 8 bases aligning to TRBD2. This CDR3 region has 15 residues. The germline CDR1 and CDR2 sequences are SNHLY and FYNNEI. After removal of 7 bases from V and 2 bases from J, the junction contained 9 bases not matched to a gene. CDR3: CASTAGLAQQETQYF. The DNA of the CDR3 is TGTGCCAGCACCGCCGGACTAGCCCAACAAGAGACCCAGTACTTC.

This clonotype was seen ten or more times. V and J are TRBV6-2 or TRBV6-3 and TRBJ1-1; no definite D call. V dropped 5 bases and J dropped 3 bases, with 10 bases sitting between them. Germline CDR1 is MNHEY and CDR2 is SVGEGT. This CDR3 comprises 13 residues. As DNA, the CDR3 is TGTGCCAGCAGTGTCCGAAGGGACACTGAAGCTTTCTTT. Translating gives CASSVRRDTEAFF.